This TCR beta chain was identified in a study of blood T cell repertoires in COVID-19. Study at large: The study drew acute and convalescent COVID-19 samples from the United States, Italy and Spain.

Data came from immunoSEQ multiplex PCR; TCRdb stores just in-frame clones and leaves some out. This table holds fewer than 150,000 clones, just under 90% found once. The V gene's germline CDR1 is SNHLY and CDR2 FYNNEI. V was cut by 7 bases and J by 2 bases, with 12 bases left in between. The CDR3 is made up of 13 amino acids. Sequenced material: peripheral blood. The chain employs TRBV2 and TRBJ2-7; D remains unclear. This receptor was identified in a woman aged 45 to 65 with acute or convalescent COVID-19. The CDR3 protein is CASTEASPYEQYF. For the CDR3, the DNA is TGTGCCAGCACAGAGGCAAGTCCCTACGAGCAGTACTTC.